Listed below are T cell receptor beta chains from one sample, sequenced in a study of identifying expanded T cells in peripheral blood. Sequenced by immunoSEQ multiplex PCR; TCRdb stores in-frame clones only, minus some. This sample has 75,000 to 100,000 clones, with 89% found just once. The sequencing input was blood. These receptors all stem from a person between 18 and 75 years old in good health. Each CDR3 is given with its conserved first and last residue. D genes are given only for firm matches. Some rows mark clone size as missing; the rest say once, few, many or name a class of expanded clone.

once	-	TRBJ2-2	TRBV6-5	CASSYHPSSNTGELFF	TGTGCCAGCAGTTACCATCCGTCTTCGAACACCGGGGAGCTGTTTTTT
few	-	TRBJ2-3	TRBV7-6	CASSFLSGEQADTQYF	TGTGCCAGCAGCTTTTTATCAGGTGAACAGGCAGATACGCAGTATTTT
-	-	TRBJ2-3	TRBV29-1	CSVGGSGLTDTQYF	TGCAGCGTTGGTGGTAGCGGCTTAACAGATACGCAGTATTTT
few	-	TRBJ1-2	TRBV28	CASTRRGHADYGYTF	TGTGCCAGCACTCGTAGGGGTCATGCCGACTATGGCTACACCTTC
-	-	TRBJ2-7	TRBV6-5	CASKGTGVSEQYF	TGTGCCAGCAAAGGTACGGGAGTGAGCGAGCAGTACTTC
-	-	TRBJ2-5	TRBV4-2	CASSQARQETQYF	TGTGCCAGCAGCCAAGCCCGTCAAGAGACCCAGTACTTC
-	TRBD1	TRBJ2-7	TRBV9	CASSTQDRGSHEQYF	TGTGCCAGCAGCACCCAGGACAGGGGTTCCCACGAGCAGTACTTC
-	-	TRBJ2-2	TRBV5-6	CASSAGPRGATGELFF	TGTGCCAGCAGCGCCGGGCCCCGGGGGGCCACCGGGGAGCTGTTTTTT
-	-	TRBJ2-5	TRBV5-1	CASSFQETQYF	TGCGCCAGCAGCTTCCAAGAGACCCAGTACTTC
-	TRBD1	TRBJ1-1	TRBV27	CASRYYQGAGNTEAFF	TGTGCCAGCAGATATTATCAGGGGGCCGGAAACACTGAAGCTTTCTTT
-	-	TRBJ1-4	TRBV6-5	CASSYLQGGYEKLFF	TGTGCCAGCAGTTACCTGCAGGGAGGGTATGAAAAACTGTTTTTT
-	TRBD1	TRBJ1-1	TRBV6-5	CASRDRVGTEAFF	TGTGCCAGCAGAGACAGGGTAGGCACTGAAGCTTTCTTT
-	TRBD2	TRBJ2-3	TRBV29-1	CSVVRGLAGGSPDTQYF	TGCAGCGTTGTGAGGGGGCTAGCGGGAGGAAGCCCAGATACGCAGTATTTT
few	-	TRBJ1-2	TRBV30	CAWTSNREGGYTF	TGTGCCTGGACCTCGAACCGAGAGGGAGGCTACACCTTC
-	-	TRBJ2-3	TRBV7-9	CASSLLANRTQYF	TGTGCCAGCAGCTTACTAGCGAATCGCACGCAGTATTTT
-	TRBD1	TRBJ2-5	TRBV6-1	CASRQGAIETQYF	TGTGCCAGCAGACAGGGGGCAATAGAGACCCAGTACTTC
-	TRBD2	TRBJ2-7	TRBV7-9	CASEREGRSYEQYF	TGTGCCAGCGAGAGGGAGGGCAGGTCTTACGAGCAGTACTTC
-	-	TRBJ2-1	TRBV2	CATQQGSYNEQFF	TGTGCCACCCAGCAAGGGTCCTACAATGAGCAGTTCTTC
-	TRBD2	TRBJ2-5	TRBV7-2	CASSLTRGGQETQYF	TGTGCCAGCAGCCTTACCCGGGGGGGACAAGAGACCCAGTACTTC
-	-	TRBJ2-3	TRBV21-1	CASSKRPLGARYTQYF	TGTGCCAGCAGCAAAAGACCCCTGGGGGCTCGGTATACGCAGTATTTT
few	-	TRBJ2-7	TRBV6-6	CASSPTQSSYEQYF	TGTGCCAGCAGCCCGACACAGAGCTCCTACGAGCAGTACTTC
-	-	TRBJ1-2	TRBV19	CASQRTNYGYTF	TGTGCCAGCCAACGCACTAACTATGGCTACACCTTC
-	-	TRBJ2-2	TRBV13	CASSLGPGDYPGVELFF	TGTGCCAGCAGCTTAGGCCCTGGGGACTACCCAGGGGTCGAGCTGTTTTTT
-	-	TRBJ1-2	TRBV4-1	CASSQAGANYGYTF	TGCGCCAGCAGCCAAGCAGGGGCTAACTATGGCTACACCTTC
-	-	TRBJ2-3	TRBV7-3	CASSLSASPPQDTQYF	TGTGCCAGCAGCCTTTCGGCTAGCCCTCCCCAGGATACGCAGTATTTT
-	TRBD2	TRBJ2-1	TRBV7-9	CASSLVYLAGRTQNEQFF	TGTGCCAGCAGCTTAGTTTATCTAGCGGGGAGGACTCAGAATGAGCAGTTCTTC
few	TRBD1	TRBJ2-1	TRBV4-1	CASSQDPYRGDEQFF	TGCGCCAGCAGCCAAGATCCGTACAGGGGAGATGAGCAGTTCTTC
once	-	TRBJ2-2	TRBV7-2	CASSLLNTGELFF	TGTGCCAGCAGCTTACTGAACACCGGGGAGCTGTTTTTT
-	-	TRBJ2-7	TRBV7-2	CASSIASASYEQYF	TGTGCCAGCAGCATAGCGAGTGCTTCTTACGAGCAGTACTTC
-	-	TRBJ2-3	TRBV7-2	CASSSRTDTQYF	TGTGCCAGCAGCTCCAGGACAGATACGCAGTATTTT
-	TRBD1	TRBJ2-2	TRBV7-3	CASSLGGTANTGELFF	TGTGCCAGCAGCTTAGGTGGGACAGCGAACACCGGGGAGCTGTTTTTT
-	TRBD1	TRBJ2-2	TRBV11-1	CASSSRTGAGELFF	TGTGCCAGCAGCTCCCGGACAGGGGCCGGGGAGCTGTTTTTT
-	-	TRBJ2-1	TRBV7-9	CASSPLTDSFYNEQFF	TGTGCCAGCAGCCCCCTAACGGACTCCTTCTACAATGAGCAGTTCTTC
-	TRBD2	TRBJ2-7	TRBV4-1	CASSRTYGGGYEQYF	TGCGCCAGCAGCCGAACGTACGGGGGGGGCTACGAGCAGTACTTC
-	-	TRBJ2-2	TRBV19	CASRKQMNTGELFF	TGTGCCAGTAGGAAACAGATGAACACCGGGGAGCTGTTTTTT
-	TRBD2	TRBJ2-1	TRBV25-1	CASSEWTSGGYEQFF	TGTGCCAGCAGTGAATGGACTAGCGGGGGCTATGAGCAGTTCTTC
-	TRBD2	TRBJ2-7	TRBV11-3	CASSAASGPSYEQYF	TGTGCCAGCAGCGCCGCTAGCGGGCCCTCCTACGAGCAGTACTTC
-	-	TRBJ1-2	TRBV6-1	CASSADGTNYGYTF	TGTGCCAGCAGTGCCGACGGTACTAACTATGGCTACACCTTC
-	-	TRBJ1-2	TRBV2	CASKVPIVNYGYTF	TGTGCCAGCAAGGTGCCGATTGTTAACTATGGCTACACCTTC